These T cell receptor beta chains were read from a single sample in a study of blood T cells in healthy people across ages. TCRdb passed the 5' RACE reads through MiXCR, listing each CDR3 protein once. The sample holds 750,000 to 950,000 distinct CDR3 sequences; roughly 29% are singletons and the top ten take roughly 10%. Separately, the same data were catalogued under a study of T cells of mothers and their children.

Sequencing used blood. Source of these receptors: a woman in her 40s in good health. CDR3s include the opening cysteine and the closing phenylalanine or tryptophan. Each record gives: V gene, clone size, D gene, J gene, CDR3 DNA, CDR3 protein. D genes are given only for firm matches. Not all rows give a size; the values are once, few, many and, for expanded clones, a class.

>TRBV28|NA|NA|TRBJ2-6
TGTGCCAGCAGTTTTAACCGTAGGGCTGGGGCCAACGTCCTGACTTTC
CASSFNRRAGANVLTF
>TRBV7-9|NA|NA|TRBJ2-2
TGTGCCAGCAGCTTACCGGCACCTACTATGAGGAAGGTCACCGGGGAGCTGTTTTTT
CASSLPAPTMRKVTGELFF
>TRBV25-1|few|NA|TRBJ2-7
TGTGCCAGCAGTGCTTGGGACATTGACTCCTACGAGCAGTACTTT
CASSAWDIDSYEQYF
>TRBV20-1|many|NA|TRBJ2-3
TGCAGTGCTCCGGACCCCTGGGGCCCAGATACGCAGTATTTT
CSAPDPWGPDTQYF
>TRBV9|few|NA|TRBJ2-7
TGTGCCAGCAGCGTAGAAACAAACTTAATCAACGAGCAGTACTTC
CASSVETNLINEQYF
>TRBV10-3|many|NA|TRBJ2-1
TGTGCCATCAGCTCACCCGACAGGAGCTCCTACAATGAGCAGTTCTTC
CAISSPDRSSYNEQFF
>TRBV4-3|few|NA|TRBJ2-7
TGCGCCAGCAGCCTCAGATCGACAGGTTCCGAGCAGTACTTC
CASSLRSTGSEQYF
>TRBV24-1|few|NA|TRBJ2-3
TGTGCCACCAGTGAACCACCAGGTCTCACAGATACGCAGTATTTT
CATSEPPGLTDTQYF
>TRBV7-8|many|TRBD1|TRBJ1-2
TGTGCCAGCAGCTCTTCGGCTCGGGGACAGGCAGTATCTAACTATGGCTACACCTTC
CASSSSARGQAVSNYGYTF
>TRBV27|NA|NA|TRBJ2-2
TGTGCCAGTAGCCGCCGGCGCGGCGGAACGAACACCGGGGAGCTGTTGTTT
CASSRRRGGTNTGELLF
>TRBV12-3/TRBV12-4|few|NA|TRBJ2-4
TGTGCCAGCAGTTTCGCGGGCGGGGCGGGCAAAAACATTCAGTACTTC
CASSFAGGAGKNIQYF
>TRBV18|NA|TRBD2|TRBJ2-4
TGTGCCAGCTCACCACTAGGACTAGCGACAGCCAAAAACATTCAGTACTTC
CASSPLGLATAKNIQYF
>TRBV7-2|NA|NA|TRBJ2-2
TGTGTCAGCAGCCCCAACCGGGTCTTGAACACCGGGGAGCTGTTTTTT
CVSSPNRVLNTGELFF
>TRBV6-2/TRBV6-3|NA|TRBD2|TRBJ2-1
TGTGCCAGCAGAGACCCTCCGGGACTAGCATACAATGAGCAGTTCTTC
CASRDPPGLAYNEQFF
>TRBV12-3/TRBV12-4|NA|TRBD2|TRBJ2-7
TGTGCCAGCAGTGCCTCGGCGGGACTACTCTACGAGCAGTACTTC
CASSASAGLLYEQYF
>TRBV6-5|NA|NA|TRBJ2-1
TGTGCCAGCAGTTACGCCGACACTCACAATGAGCAGTTCTTC
CASSYADTHNEQFF
>TRBV27|many|TRBD2|TRBJ2-1
TGTGCCAGCAGTTTAAGCAGGGGTAGCGGGGTAAATAGCAATGAGCAGTTCTTC
CASSLSRGSGVNSNEQFF
>TRBV20-1|NA|NA|TRBJ2-3
TGCAGTGCTAGAGATATCCCTAGAGGCACAGATACGCAGTATTTT
CSARDIPRGTDTQYF
>TRBV14|few|NA|TRBJ2-1
TGTGCCAGCAGCCACTTACAGGCTTACAATGAGCAGTTCTTC
CASSHLQAYNEQFF
>TRBV7-9|NA|TRBD1|TRBJ2-7
TGTGCCAGCAGCTTAGCGCACGGGACAGGGTCCTACGAGCAGTACTTC
CASSLAHGTGSYEQYF
>TRBV20-1|few|TRBD1|TRBJ2-1
TGCAGTGCCCTACATAGACAGGGGTTATTGGGTGAGCAGTTCTTC
CSALHRQGLLGEQFF
>TRBV28|NA|TRBD1|TRBJ1-2
TGTGCCAGCAGTTTCCCTAGCAGGGGGCGAGGCTACACCTTC
CASSFPSRGRGYTF